Listed below are T cell receptor beta chains from one sample, sequenced in a study of Ad26.COV2.S vaccination and SARS-CoV-2 variants. Sequencing was performed with immunoSEQ multiplex PCR; in TCRdb, only in-frame clones are kept and a portion is missing. The sample holds approximately 250,000 clones, 87% seen once. The material was peripheral blood, obtained in a trial of Ad26.COV2.S vaccine versus placebo. All receptors come from a person aged 18-60 years who received the Ad26.COV2.S COVID-19 vaccine or a placebo. Both conserved end residues are part of each CDR3. A D gene is named only where the DNA matches it firmly. Only part of the rows carry a size: once, few, many, or a class if the clone is expanded.

D gene: NA
clone size: NA
J gene: TRBJ1-2
V gene: TRBV4-1
CDR3 protein: CASSQPTDSYPNYGYTF
CDR3 DNA: TGCGCCAGCAGCCAACCTACAGACAGCTATCCAAACTATGGCTACACCTTC

D gene: TRBD2
clone size: NA
J gene: TRBJ2-5
V gene: TRBV24-1
CDR3 protein: CATSAAGGPRETQYF
CDR3 DNA: TGTGCCACCAGTGCGGCGGGGGGGCCGCGGGAGACCCAGTACTTC

D gene: TRBD2
clone size: once
J gene: TRBJ2-3
V gene: TRBV5-6
CDR3 protein: CASSTTSGRTLSDTQYF
CDR3 DNA: TGTGCCAGCAGCACGACTAGCGGGAGGACACTTAGCGATACGCAGTATTTT

D gene: TRBD1
clone size: NA
J gene: TRBJ2-5
V gene: TRBV11-1
CDR3 protein: CASSGWDRGLQETQYF
CDR3 DNA: TGTGCCAGCAGCGGATGGGACAGGGGGCTCCAAGAGACCCAGTACTTC

D gene: TRBD1
clone size: NA
J gene: TRBJ2-7
V gene: TRBV28
CDR3 protein: CASSSIQGQGVYEQYF
CDR3 DNA: TGTGCCAGCAGTTCTATTCAGGGACAGGGGGTTTACGAGCAGTACTTC

D gene: TRBD1
clone size: NA
J gene: TRBJ2-2
V gene: TRBV9
CDR3 protein: CASGQGGSTGELFF
CDR3 DNA: TGTGCCAGCGGACAGGGGGGAAGCACCGGGGAGCTGTTTTTT

D gene: NA
clone size: NA
J gene: TRBJ1-2
V gene: TRBV5-1
CDR3 protein: CASSLSRAGEANYGYTF
CDR3 DNA: TGCGCCAGCAGCTTGTCAAGGGCTGGGGAGGCTAACTATGGCTACACCTTC

D gene: NA
clone size: few
J gene: TRBJ1-1
V gene: TRBV6-2/TRBV6-3
CDR3 protein: CASSYSFRGGNTEAFF
CDR3 DNA: TGTGCCAGCAGTTATTCATTCAGGGGAGGGAACACTGAAGCTTTCTTT

D gene: NA
clone size: NA
J gene: TRBJ2-1
V gene: TRBV6-5
CDR3 protein: CASSYSSGASNEQFF
CDR3 DNA: TGTGCCAGCAGTTACTCGTCCGGCGCGTCCAATGAGCAGTTCTTC

D gene: TRBD2
clone size: once
J gene: TRBJ2-3
V gene: TRBV11-2
CDR3 protein: CASSLGLADTDTQYF
CDR3 DNA: TGTGCCAGCAGCTTAGGACTAGCGGACACAGATACGCAGTATTTT